This passage covers 16 T cell receptor beta chains from one sample sequenced in a study of kidney transplant recipient with SARS-CoV-2 infection. TCRdb reprocessed the reads via MiXCR and lists one record per CDR3 protein. The sample records approximately 250,000 distinct CDR3 sequences, about 28% being singletons. Material: a blood sample, obtained at baseline and between days 110 and 120 from a kidney transplant recipient. These receptors were collected from a male patient between 25 and 39 years old who had COVID-19 and was a kidney transplant recipient. Some T cells may possibly be graft donor cells.

This clonotype was recorded at least ten times. The V and J genes are TRBV6-5 and TRBJ2-7, with D perhaps matching TRBD1 (6 bases). V lost 5 bases and J lost 2, with 13 bases in between. The CDR3 covers 14 residues. Germline CDR1 and CDR2: MNHEY and SVGAGI. The CDR3 region has the DNA TGTGCCAGCAGTGTGGGCCGGGACACCTACGAGCAGTACTTC. It yields the protein CASSVGRDTYEQYF.

By share, this clonotype ranks as medium-sized (0.01 to 0.1%). The chain combines TRBV20-1 with TRBJ2-2; 9 bases agree with TRBD2. The V gene's germline CDR1 is DFQATT and CDR2 SNEGSKA (reference sequence). The CDR3 has 16 residues. With V trimmed by 3 bases and J by 3 bases, 8 bases remained unmatched. CDR3 sequence: CSASSLSGGHTGELFF. In DNA form, the CDR3 reads TGCAGTGCTAGCTCCCTTAGCGGGGGTCACACCGGGGAGCTGTTTTTT.

To note about this clonotype: This may be a read error: a much more frequent sequence differs by one nucleotide. V and J are TRBV28 and TRBJ2-1, with 13 nucleotides matching TRBD2. Germline V gene lookup returns CDR1 MDHEN and CDR2 SYDVKM. This CDR3 contains 20 residues. This chain's CDR3 is CASSSQVGTSGMGSYNGQFF. CDR3 coding DNA: TGTGCCAGCAGTTCCCAAGTAGGGACTAGCGGGATGGGCTCCTACAATGGGCAGTTCTTC.

This clonotype has ten or more counts. The chain recombines TRBV25-1 with TRBJ1-6; D may be TRBD1 (5 bases). The germline V gene encodes CDR1 MGHDK and CDR2 SYGVNS. There are 16 residues in the CDR3. Trimming left V 4 bases short and J 2 bases short, with 12 bases between. The DNA for the CDR3 is TGTGCCAGCAGTGGATCAGGGAACCCCTATAATTCACCCCTCCACTTT. It codes for CASSGSGNPYNSPLHF. The full variable domain, rest sourced from reference TRBV25-1 and TRBJ1-6, is EADIYQTPRYLVIGTGKKITLECSQTMGHDKMYWYQQDPGMELHLIHYSYGVNSTEKGDLSSESTVSRIRTEHFPLTLESARPSHTSQYLCASSGSGNPYNSPLHFGNGTRLTVT.

This clonotype was observed many times. The gene calls are TRBV12-3 or TRBV12-4 and TRBJ1-2, with a weak D call TRBD1 (6 bases). The CDR3 has 14 residues. Between the trimmed V and J ends, which lost 6 bases and 6 bases, there was a span of 17 bases. DNA for the CDR3: TGTGCCAGCAGGCCCTCCGGGACATCGCATGGCTACACCTTC. Residues: CASRPSGTSHGYTF.

As for this clonotype: A much bigger clone sits one base away, suggesting this may be a read error. This chain joins TRBV19 and TRBJ2-7; possibly TRBD1 or TRBD2 for D (6 bases each). This CDR3 is built from 14 residues. Germline V gene sequence: CDR1 LNHDA, CDR2 SQIVND (reference sequence). This chain's CDR3 is CASGMGGFSYEQYF. DNA for the CDR3: TGTGCCAGTGGTATGGGGGGCTTCTCCTACGAGCAGTACTTC.

There are many counts of this clonotype. V gene TRBV7-8 combines with J gene TRBJ2-5; 7 nucleotides align to TRBD1. This CDR3 comprises 14 residues. Germline V gene sequence: CDR1 SGHVS, CDR2 FQNEAQ. The V gene end was trimmed by 4 bases and the J gene end by 5 bases; junction bases not matched to a gene: 7. The CDR3 region has the DNA TGTGCCAGCAGCTCCAAGACAGGGCTGGAGACCCAGTACTTC. Its protein is CASSSKTGLETQYF. Supplemented by reference TRBV7-8 and TRBJ2-5, the full variable domain reads GAGVSQSPRYKVAKRGQDVALRCDPISGHVSLFWYQQALGQGPEFLTYFQNEAQLDKSGLPSDRFFAERPEGSVSTLKIQRTQQEDSAVYLCASSSKTGLETQYFGPGTRLLVL.

For this clonotype: This may be a read error: a much more frequent sequence differs by one nucleotide. The CDR3 carries no conserved terminal phenylalanine or tryptophan, so it likely arises from a read error. V gene TRBV6-5 combines with J gene TRBJ2-1; D perhaps matches TRBD1 (5 bases). The germline V and J ends were trimmed by 7 bases and 4 bases, with 17 bases remaining between them. Germline V gene lookup returns CDR1 MNHEY and CDR2 SVGAGI. The CDR3 contains 15 residues. The CDR3 region is CASTPGPFTYNEQFL. The CDR3 nucleotides read TGTGCCAGCACCCCAGGGCCTTTTACTTACAATGAGCAGTTCCTC.

CDR3 sequence reads: CAISGGGRGPETQYF. The CDR3, as DNA: TGTGCCATCAGCGGTGGGGGCAGGGGGCCAGAGACCCAGTACTTC. V usage is TRBV10-3 and J usage is TRBJ2-5; 8 nucleotides align to TRBD1. Germline values: CDR1 ENHRY, CDR2 SYGVKD. This CDR3 comprises 15 residues. V gave up 6 bases and J gave up 4 bases; unmatched junction bases: 10.

CDR3 in DNA: TGTGCCAGTAGTATAGCAGGCAGGGGGAATTCACCCCTCCACTTT. Its protein is CASSIAGRGNSPLHF. The gene calls are TRBV19 and TRBJ1-6; 7 bases agree with TRBD1. Germline V gene lookup returns CDR1 LNHDA and CDR2 SQIVND (reference sequence). The CDR3 length is 15 residues. V lost 1 base to trimming and J lost 7 bases; unmatched junction nucleotides: 4.

This clonotype was counted ten times or more. This rearrangement joins TRBV3-1 to TRBJ1-1; D is uncertain. V was pared by 5 bases and J by 4 bases, with 23 bases between. The CDR3 totals 17 residues. Per the germline V gene, CDR1 is LGHDT and CDR2 is YNNKEL (reference sequence). CDR3 bases: TGTGCCAGCAGCTGTCCTGGTCCCATTTCAATTCGCACTGAAGCTTTCTTT. Translated, it gives CASSCPGPISIRTEAFF.

V gene TRBV10-3 combines with J gene TRBJ2-3; 8 positions match TRBD1. Germline V gene data show CDR1 as ENHRY and CDR2 as SYGVKD. This CDR3 has 13 residues. V lost 10 bases to trimming and J lost 3 bases; unmatched junction nucleotides: 6. The CDR3 region has the DNA TGTGCCACCGGACAGGGTGATACAGATACGCAGTATTTT. It encodes CATGQGDTDTQYF.

The sample holds many counts of this clonotype. The chain uses TRBV12-3 or TRBV12-4 and TRBJ2-5; TRBD2 matches at 9 bases. The CDR3 length is 14 residues. V lost 6 bases and J lost 5; bases outside the gene matches: 7. CDR3 residues: CASSSAGGPETQYF. The CDR3 DNA sequence: TGTGCCAGCAGCTCGGCGGGAGGGCCGGAGACCCAGTACTTC.

On this clonotype itself: A single base separates this from a much larger clone, so it may be a read error. The J gene is TRBJ1-4, the V gene TRBV2; TRBD1 matches at 9 bases. Losses at the gene ends were 6 bases for V and 8 bases for J; bases not matched to a gene: 4. CDR1 is SNHLY and CDR2 is FYNNEI in the germline V gene. There are 13 residues in the CDR3. The CDR3 DNA reads as TGTGCCAGCAGGAGACAGGGGGAGGAAAAACTGTTTTTT. This gives the protein CASRRQGEEKLFF.

This clonotype appeared many times. The chain employs TRBV19 and TRBJ2-2, with TRBD2 as a possible D gene (6 bases). The CDR3 runs to 12 residues. V lost 9 bases, J lost 4 bases, and 9 bases lay in between. Germline lookup yields CDR1 LNHDA and CDR2 SQIVND (reference sequence). The DNA of the CDR3 is TGTGCCAGCGGGAGAGGCACCGGGGAGCTGTTTTTT. This gives the protein CASGRGTGELFF.

This clonotype was picked up many times. This chain connects TRBV4-2 to TRBJ2-7; the match to TRBD1 covers 7 bases. The V gene end was trimmed by 6 bases and the J gene end by 1 base; junction bases not matched to a gene: 12. The germline V gene has CDR1 LGHNA and CDR2 YNFKEQ. The CDR3 runs to 16 residues. In nucleotides, the CDR3 is TGTGCCAGCAGTCACCCGAAGGGACAGCGGTCCTACGAGCAGTACTTC. It yields the protein CASSHPKGQRSYEQYF.